This T cell receptor (beta chain) was recovered during a study of a mutant IDH1 vaccine in newly diagnosed glioma (dated by TCRdb to 2020 to 2022). For the wider study: Patients received eight vaccinations in weeks 1, 3, 5, 7, 11, 15, 19 and 23, corresponding to visits V03 through V10. Vaccination started 4-6 weeks after radiotherapy alone, or was given together with temozolomide cycles in the groups whose treatment included chemotherapy. Of the roughly 31 treated patients, approximately 62% were male and about 40% were female, and the mean age was about 40 years. Prior to enrollment, patients had been given standard therapy consisting of radiotherapy alone, temozolomide alone, or radiochemotherapy with temozolomide, with the combination given to most patients. Peripheral blood samples were drawn at six visits, namely V03 (baseline), V05, V07, V10, V12 and V13. For exploratory analyses, about two dozen treated patients had longitudinal TCRB deep sequencing done wherever samples were available.

Reading the label with the study, this specimen's time point is: week 11, during vaccination. Each vaccine dose was 300 ug of a 20-mer mutant IDH1 peptide in Montanide, given subcutaneously with topical imiquimod. Donors had newly diagnosed WHO grade 3 or 4 IDH1-mutant astrocytomas with loss of nuclear ATRX. The samples were drawn from NOA16, a multicentre, single-arm, open-label phase I trial in Germany that tested a mutant IDH1 peptide vaccine in humans for the first time. Genomic DNA for TCRB sequencing was isolated from EDTA blood with the DNeasy Blood and Tissue Kit. For this clone: It lacks a known antigen. Base qualities are not provided; no much larger clone lies one nucleotide away.

Library preparation used the immunoSEQ multiplex PCR assay. Following the manufacturer's protocol, the hsTCRB Kit was used to amplify rearranged TCR beta chain sequences. Sequencing of TCRB libraries was carried out on an Illumina MiSeq. For the original study's pipeline: Demultiplexing, trimming and gene mapping were performed with the kit vendor's proprietary platform. TCRdb's version of the immuneACCESS table is confined to in-frame rearrangements and falls short of the full clone set. An unresolved V gene accounts for under half of the shortfall where checked; the remainder is of unknown origin. D and trimming come from the DNA, and the V and J calls and clone size come from that table. The table for this sample lists just over 35,000 clones; 80% of them were counted only once. The ten largest clones capture approximately 15% of the sample. CDR1 and CDR2, looked up from the germline V gene (reference sequence), are LNHDA and SQIVND. V loses 2 bases, J loses 0 bases, and the germline ends lie 14 bases apart. From cysteine to phenylalanine, the CDR3 is 17 amino acids long. Just the 51-base CDR3 DNA is kept, in frame starting at base 1.

What the study reported, not specific to this receptor: Vaccine-induced immune responses across multiple MHC alleles were detected in approximately 94% of patients. Pseudoprogression appeared unrelated to alterations in the top peripheral T cell clonotypes detected by TCRB sequencing. PBMC samples for TCRB deep sequencing were selected based on availability. The authors stated that sample limitations prevented analyses of patient blood samples from being reproduced.

Recombination connected TRBV19 to TRBJ1-5, and perhaps TRBD1 as D gene, on 6 matching bases. This TCR was recovered from a woman aged 25-40 years with glioma. Some clones in this sample may be carry-over from other donors' samples. Sequenced material: peripheral blood mononuclear cells (PBMCs), taken from a glioma patient whose treatment included an IDH1 peptide vaccine. The CDR3 reads as follows: CASSIRQGRNSNQPQHF. The DNA reads TGTGCCAGTAGTATAAGGCAGGGGCGGAATAGCAATCAGCCCCAGCATTTT.